This paragraph reports one T cell receptor (beta chain). Its antigen is unidentified. The sample is drawn from a study of cytomegalovirus exposure and HLA in healthy donors. Study-wide points: TCR sequences were mostly rare, though some public TCRs occurred in many donors. Sequencing likely generated an artifact that appeared as a cluster of highly shared sequence variants. Donors belonging to an Asian-associated ancestry cluster reportedly showed fewer N-insertions in productive TCRs than the approximately 690-donor mean, according to what a later analysis found.

Primers for the PCR totalled 60 Vbeta and 13 Jbeta. Authors' analysis steps: Later, 65 million to 85 million unique TCR beta chains were counted in an analysis, and some 9.9 million of them were shared. The data were produced by immunoSEQ multiplex PCR, yet TCRdb's version contains in-frame clones alone and is incomplete. From that table come the V and J calls and clone size; the DNA was used to work out D and trimming. In all, the sample yields about 53,000 clones. Trimming took off 6 bases at V and 7 bases at J, with 27 bases between the two ends. CDR1 SQVTM and CDR2 ANQGSEA come from the germline V gene. This CDR3 contains 16 residues.

Sequences were obtained from PBMCs. The receptor was isolated from a young woman in good health and CMV-seronegative. This sequence joins TRBV29-1 and TRBJ1-2; unclear D gene. The CDR3, as DNA: TGCAGCGTGAGTGGTAACCCGTTTTTAACGGTTAGTGGCTACACCTTC. As protein: CSVSGNPFLTVSGYTF.